The rows below give T cell receptor beta chains drawn from one sample of a study of blood T cell repertoires in COVID-19. Libraries were prepared by immunoSEQ multiplex PCR; TCRdb keeps only in-frame clonotypes and omits some of them. The profile shows roughly 160,000 clones, roughly 80% of them singletons. Sequencing was carried out using PBMCs or T cells enriched from blood (not recorded which). Receptor source: a woman aged 40 to 49 with acute COVID-19. Each CDR3 is given with its conserved first and last residue. A D gene is named only where the DNA matches it firmly. Size tells how often a clone was seen (once, few, many) or the class of an expanded clone, and some rows leave it out.

CDR3aa: CASSTATSGADNEQFF
CDR3nt: TGTGCCAGCAGTACTGCTACTAGCGGGGCTGATAATGAGCAGTTCTTC
d_gene: TRBD2
v_gene: TRBV9
abundance: NA
j_gene: TRBJ2-1

CDR3aa: CASSQAEWRETKNIQYF
CDR3nt: TGCGCCAGCAGCCAAGCCGAGTGGCGGGAGACCAAAAACATTCAGTACTTC
d_gene: TRBD2
v_gene: TRBV4-1
abundance: NA
j_gene: TRBJ2-4

CDR3aa: CASRGLAGHQYF
CDR3nt: TGTGCCAGCAGGGGACTAGCGGGCCACCAGTACTTC
d_gene: TRBD2
v_gene: TRBV12-3/TRBV12-4
abundance: few
j_gene: TRBJ2-5

CDR3aa: CASSFQVNYGYTF
CDR3nt: TGTGCCAGCAGTTTTCAGGTGAACTATGGCTACACCTTC
d_gene: NA
v_gene: TRBV12-3/TRBV12-4
abundance: NA
j_gene: TRBJ1-2

CDR3aa: CASSEKGGQAGYTF
CDR3nt: TGTGCCAGCAGTGAGAAGGGGGGGCAGGCTGGCTACACCTTC
d_gene: NA
v_gene: TRBV25-1
abundance: NA
j_gene: TRBJ1-2

CDR3aa: CASSVVGDTDTQYF
CDR3nt: TGTGCCAGCAGCGTAGTGGGAGACACAGATACGCAGTATTTT
d_gene: NA
v_gene: TRBV9
abundance: NA
j_gene: TRBJ2-3

CDR3aa: CASSSSGNNQFF
CDR3nt: TGTGCCAGCAGTTCGAGCGGGAACAACCAGTTCTTC
d_gene: TRBD2
v_gene: TRBV12-3/TRBV12-4
abundance: NA
j_gene: TRBJ2-1

CDR3aa: CASGRQGGSYEQYF
CDR3nt: TGTGCTAGTGGACGACAGGGGGGATCCTACGAGCAGTACTTC
d_gene: TRBD1
v_gene: TRBV12-5
abundance: NA
j_gene: TRBJ2-7

CDR3aa: CASSVGPSGGSYEQYF
CDR3nt: TGTGCCAGCAGCGTAGGCCCTAGCGGGGGCTCCTACGAGCAGTACTTC
d_gene: TRBD2
v_gene: TRBV9
abundance: NA
j_gene: TRBJ2-7

CDR3aa: CASGGQWDSETQYF
CDR3nt: TGTGCCAGCGGAGGACAGTGGGATTCGGAGACCCAGTACTTC
d_gene: NA
v_gene: TRBV7-9
abundance: once
j_gene: TRBJ2-5

CDR3aa: CASSPTGTGSNEQFF
CDR3nt: TGTGCCAGCAGCCCCACCGGGACTGGGAGCAATGAGCAGTTCTTC
d_gene: NA
v_gene: TRBV6-5
abundance: few
j_gene: TRBJ2-1

CDR3aa: CASSPPVGAGKLFF
CDR3nt: TGTGCCAGCTCACCACCGGTAGGGGCTGGAAAACTGTTTTTT
d_gene: NA
v_gene: TRBV18
abundance: NA
j_gene: TRBJ1-4

CDR3aa: CASSWPGTGPEAFF
CDR3nt: TGTGCCAGCAGCTGGCCCGGGACAGGCCCTGAAGCTTTCTTT
d_gene: TRBD1
v_gene: TRBV5-5
abundance: NA
j_gene: TRBJ1-1

CDR3aa: CASTSGVPDTQYF
CDR3nt: TGTGCCAGCACCTCGGGAGTCCCAGATACGCAGTATTTT
d_gene: NA
v_gene: TRBV7-9
abundance: once
j_gene: TRBJ2-3

CDR3aa: CASSWLSGEGDGYTF
CDR3nt: TGTGCCAGCAGCTGGCTATCGGGGGAGGGCGATGGCTACACCTTC
d_gene: NA
v_gene: TRBV7-9
abundance: NA
j_gene: TRBJ1-2

CDR3aa: CASSQGQVAEAFF
CDR3nt: TGTGCCAGCAGCCAGGGACAGGTCGCTGAAGCTTTCTTT
d_gene: TRBD1
v_gene: TRBV14
abundance: NA
j_gene: TRBJ1-1

CDR3aa: CSANRGYEQYF
CDR3nt: TGCAGTGCTAACAGGGGTTACGAGCAGTACTTC
d_gene: TRBD1
v_gene: TRBV20-1
abundance: NA
j_gene: TRBJ2-7

CDR3aa: CAWDQRGRGRAGYGYTF
CDR3nt: TGTGCCTGGGACCAACGGGGCAGGGGGCGAGCTGGGTATGGCTACACCTTC
d_gene: TRBD1
v_gene: TRBV30
abundance: NA
j_gene: TRBJ1-2

CDR3aa: CASSQEGQKTYNEQFF
CDR3nt: TGTGCCAGCAGCCAAGAGGGGCAAAAAACTTACAATGAGCAGTTCTTC
d_gene: NA
v_gene: TRBV4-2
abundance: NA
j_gene: TRBJ2-1

CDR3aa: CASSLSTGLDTEAFF
CDR3nt: TGTGCCAGCAGTTTATCGACAGGGTTGGACACTGAAGCTTTCTTT
d_gene: TRBD1
v_gene: TRBV11-2
abundance: NA
j_gene: TRBJ1-1

CDR3aa: CASSPGGLEETQYF
CDR3nt: TGTGCCAGTAGCCCCGGAGGTTTAGAAGAGACCCAGTACTTC
d_gene: NA
v_gene: TRBV19
abundance: NA
j_gene: TRBJ2-5

CDR3aa: CASSRRTSGSQETQYF
CDR3nt: TGTGCCAGCAGCAGACGGACTAGCGGATCCCAAGAGACCCAGTACTTC
d_gene: TRBD2
v_gene: TRBV5-6
abundance: NA
j_gene: TRBJ2-5

CDR3aa: CASSPPGTGKVHEQYF
CDR3nt: TGTGCCAGCAGCCCCCCCGGGACAGGGAAGGTCCACGAGCAGTACTTC
d_gene: TRBD1
v_gene: TRBV14
abundance: NA
j_gene: TRBJ2-7

CDR3aa: CAWSSGGAYEQYF
CDR3nt: TGTGCCTGGAGTAGCGGAGGGGCCTACGAGCAGTACTTC
d_gene: NA
v_gene: TRBV30
abundance: NA
j_gene: TRBJ2-7

CDR3aa: CASSGQGRDYTF
CDR3nt: TGTGCCAGCAGTGGACAGGGGCGCGACTACACCTTC
d_gene: TRBD1
v_gene: TRBV25-1
abundance: few
j_gene: TRBJ1-2

CDR3aa: CASSPPSSTDTQYF
CDR3nt: TGTGCCAGCTCACCACCCAGTAGCACAGATACGCAGTATTTT
d_gene: NA
v_gene: TRBV18
abundance: NA
j_gene: TRBJ2-3

CDR3aa: CASRQAAPCF
CDR3nt: TGTGCCAGCAGACAGGCGGCCCCCTGTTTT
d_gene: NA
v_gene: TRBV2
abundance: NA
j_gene: TRBJ2-3

CDR3aa: CASKPGTGLRNSPLHF
CDR3nt: TGTGCCAGCAAACCCGGGACAGGGCTGCGAAATTCACCCCTCCACTTT
d_gene: TRBD1
v_gene: TRBV2
abundance: NA
j_gene: TRBJ1-6